The subject of this entry is one T cell receptor (beta chain). Its antigen is unidentified. Trimming removed 6 bases at V and 2 bases at J, with 7 bases between. The germline V gene has CDR1 SEHNR and CDR2 FQNEAQ (reference sequence). The CDR3 has 12 residues. An Oncomine TCR Beta short-read assay was used to sequence the DNA from cultured CD4+ T cells. TCRdb called the PCR reads again in MiXCR, with one record for every CDR3 protein. The table shows 3,500 to 5,000 distinct CDR3 sequences, with roughly three fifths occurring only once. Indicated treatment: approximately 9-day PBMC culture with coronavirus spike peptide pools or control peptides (ViraFEST assay). The collection of CD4+ T cells from the unexposed donor took place before the COVID-19 pandemic (2011-2018). The data belong to a study of vaccination and CD4 T cells after COVID-19.

Sequencing was carried out using CD4+ T cells from blood, cultured in vitro. This TCR came from a human donor in good health. J is TRBJ2-5 and V is TRBV7-9; the D gene is possibly TRBD1 (6 bases). The DNA for the CDR3 is TGTGCCAGCAGAGACAGGCAAGAGACCCAGTACTTC. Translation: CASRDRQETQYF. Combining the CDR3 with reference TRBV7-9 and TRBJ2-5 gives the whole variable domain DTGVSQNPRHKITKRGQNVTFRCDPISEHNRLYWYRQTLGQGPEFLTYFQNEAQLEKSRLLSDRFSAERPKGSFSTLEIQRTEQGDSAMYLCASRDRQETQYFGPGTRLLVL.